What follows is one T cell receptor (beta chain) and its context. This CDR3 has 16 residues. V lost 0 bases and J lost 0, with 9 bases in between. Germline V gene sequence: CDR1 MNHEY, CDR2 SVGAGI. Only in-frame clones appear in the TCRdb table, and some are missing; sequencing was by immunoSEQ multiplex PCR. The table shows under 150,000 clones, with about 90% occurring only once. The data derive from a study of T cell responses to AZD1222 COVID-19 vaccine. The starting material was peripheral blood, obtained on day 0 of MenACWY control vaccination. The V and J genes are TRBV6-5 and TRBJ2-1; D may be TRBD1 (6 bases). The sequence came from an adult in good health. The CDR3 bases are TGTGCCAGCAGTTACTCGACAGGTTTCTCCTACAATGAGCAGTTCTTC. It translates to CASSYSTGFSYNEQFF.